The entry that follows covers one T cell receptor beta chain sequence. Its antigen specificity is not known. Base qualities are not provided; no much larger clone lies one nucleotide away. At one collaborating source in Seattle, patients were enrolled during active infection and were followed longitudinally through the course of disease. Collaborating institutions collected whole blood in K2EDTA tubes following their own protocols. Collaborator samples were shipped for TCRbeta analysis as frozen whole blood, isolated PBMCs, or DNA extracted from either sample type. TCRbeta CDR3 regions were amplified from genomic DNA using the immunoSEQ Assay, a bias-controlled multiplex PCR. In the source study's methods: Nucleated cell counts per sample were estimated from amplification of reference gene primers within the assay. To quantify the absolute abundance of each unique TCRbeta CDR3 rearrangement, sequence reads were collapsed and filtered. For each sample, productive Simpson clonality was calculated as the square root of Simpson's diversity index over productive rearrangements. In TCRdb, the immuneACCESS table is reduced to in-frame sequences with V and J assigned. These tables do not hold every clone; where another copy was compared, an unresolved V gene accounts for under half, and the others remain unexplained. That table is the source of V, J and clone size, and D and trimming were worked out from the DNA. Present in this sample are fewer than 350,000 clones, approximately 87% of which were seen just once. Roughly 12% of the sample is taken by the ten largest.

The data originate from a study of blood T cell repertoires in COVID-19 (TCRdb year 2020). Describing the broader study: The collaborator samples originated in the United States, Italy and Spain and spanned the acute and convalescent phases of COVID-19. The prospective study material was composed of cDNA or gDNA derived from T cells, B-cell-depleted T cells, or PBMCs. Subjects who had been exposed to COVID-19, were actively infected with it, or had recovered from it provided the deeply sampled blood TCRbeta repertoires that made up the dataset. A freely available public database, intended as a resource for researchers studying the immune response to SARS-CoV-2, is where the repertoires were released. The samples were drawn from the first 160 participants of the ongoing ImmuneRACE study and from 950 to 1,500 subjects provided by 6 global collaborators. Sample metadata almost always included a de-identified subject ID, COVID-19 status, age in years and sex. Where available, HLA class I and class II types were taken from metadata supplied by the sample provider and were not determined by assay-based typing. What the research found in general, with its limitations: The quantity of clinical and demographic metadata differed by source and by participant and was supplied without curation.

Trimming takes 5 bases from V and 4 bases from J, and the germline ends sit 9 bases apart. From the cysteine through the phenylalanine, the CDR3 covers 13 amino acids. The kept DNA is CDR3 alone, 39 bases in frame from the first base. Recombination connected TRBV12-3 or TRBV12-4 to TRBJ1-5, with an unclear D gene assignment. Sequencing was done on a sample of peripheral blood. This clonotype was sampled from a woman younger than 45 with COVID-19, enrolled during active disease. The CDR3 protein is CASSILRNQPQHF. The DNA reads as follows: TGTGCCAGCAGTATACTGCGGAATCAGCCCCAGCATTTT.